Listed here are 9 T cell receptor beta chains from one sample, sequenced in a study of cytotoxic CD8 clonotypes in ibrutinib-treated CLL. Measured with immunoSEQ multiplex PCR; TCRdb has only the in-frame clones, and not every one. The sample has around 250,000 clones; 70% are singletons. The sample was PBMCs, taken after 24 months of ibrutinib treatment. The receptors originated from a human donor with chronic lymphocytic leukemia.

The CDR3 spells CSALDRNTEAFF. The CDR3 DNA is TGCAGCGCCTTGGACAGAAACACTGAAGCTTTCTTT. The genes are TRBV29-1 and TRBJ1-1; D possibly corresponds to TRBD1 (6 bases). The germline V gene has CDR1 SQVTM and CDR2 ANQGSEA. Trimming stripped 7 bases from V and 2 bases from J, with 11 bases between. This CDR3 has 12 amino acids.

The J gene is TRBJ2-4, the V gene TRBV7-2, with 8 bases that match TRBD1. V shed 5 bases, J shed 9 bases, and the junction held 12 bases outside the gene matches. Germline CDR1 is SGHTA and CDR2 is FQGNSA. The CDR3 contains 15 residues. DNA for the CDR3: TGTGCCAGCAGCACAGGACAGGGAGAGAGAGCCATTCAGTACTTC. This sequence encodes CASSTGQGERAIQYF.

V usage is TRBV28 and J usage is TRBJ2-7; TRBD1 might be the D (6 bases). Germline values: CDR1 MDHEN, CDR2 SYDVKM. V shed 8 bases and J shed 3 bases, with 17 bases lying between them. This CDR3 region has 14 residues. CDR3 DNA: TGTGCCAGCCGCCGGTCGGACAGTTACTACGAGCAGTACTTC. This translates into CASRRSDSYYEQYF. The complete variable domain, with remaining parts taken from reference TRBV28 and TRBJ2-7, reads DVKVTQSSRYLVKRTGEKVFLECVQDMDHENMFWYRQDPGLGLRLIYFSYDVKMKEKGDIPEGYSVSREKKERFSLILESASTNQTSMYLCASRRSDSYYEQYFGPGTRLTVT.

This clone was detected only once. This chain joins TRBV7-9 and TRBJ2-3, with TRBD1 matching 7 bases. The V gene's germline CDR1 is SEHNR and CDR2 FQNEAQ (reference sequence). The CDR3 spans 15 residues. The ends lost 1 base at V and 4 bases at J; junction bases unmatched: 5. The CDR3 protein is CASSLVRGMSDTQYF. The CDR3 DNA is TGTGCCAGCAGCTTAGTCAGGGGGATGTCAGATACGCAGTATTTT.

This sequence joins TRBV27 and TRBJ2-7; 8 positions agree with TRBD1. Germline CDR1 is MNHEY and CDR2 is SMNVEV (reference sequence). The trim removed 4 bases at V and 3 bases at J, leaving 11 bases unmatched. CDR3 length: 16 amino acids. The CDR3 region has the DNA TGTGCCAGCAGTTCTTCTCCGGGACAGGCGAACTACGAGCAGTACTTC. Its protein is CASSSSPGQANYEQYF.

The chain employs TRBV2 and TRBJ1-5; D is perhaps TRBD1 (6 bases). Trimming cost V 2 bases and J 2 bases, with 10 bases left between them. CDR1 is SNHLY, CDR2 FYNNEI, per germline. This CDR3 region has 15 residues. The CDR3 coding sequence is TGTGCCAGCAGTGAATCGGGGGCACGCAATCAGCCCCAGCATTTT. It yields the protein CASSESGARNQPQHF.

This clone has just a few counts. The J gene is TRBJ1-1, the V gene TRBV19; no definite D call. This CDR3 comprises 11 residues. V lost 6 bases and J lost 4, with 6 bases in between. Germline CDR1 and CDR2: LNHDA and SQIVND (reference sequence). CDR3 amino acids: CASREATEAFF. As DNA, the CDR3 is TGTGCCAGTAGGGAGGCCACTGAAGCTTTCTTT. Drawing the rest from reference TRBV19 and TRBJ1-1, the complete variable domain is DGGITQSPKYLFRKEGQNVTLSCEQNLNHDAMYWYRQDPGQGLRLIYYSQIVNDFQKGDIAEGYSVSREKKESFPLTVTSAQKNPTAFYLCASREATEAFFGQGTRLTVV.

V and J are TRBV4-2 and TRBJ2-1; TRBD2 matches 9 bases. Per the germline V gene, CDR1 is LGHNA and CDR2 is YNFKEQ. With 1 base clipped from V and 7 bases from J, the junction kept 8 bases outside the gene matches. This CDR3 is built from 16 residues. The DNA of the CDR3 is TGTGCCAGCAGCCAAGGGCTAGCGGGACTTCTGAATGAGCAGTTCTTC. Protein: CASSQGLAGLLNEQFF.

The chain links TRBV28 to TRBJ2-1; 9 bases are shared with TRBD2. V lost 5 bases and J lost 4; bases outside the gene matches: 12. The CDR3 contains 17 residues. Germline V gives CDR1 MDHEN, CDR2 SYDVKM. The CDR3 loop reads CASSQTFFAGGYNEQFF. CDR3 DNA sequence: TGTGCCAGCAGTCAAACCTTCTTCGCGGGAGGGTACAATGAGCAGTTCTTC.